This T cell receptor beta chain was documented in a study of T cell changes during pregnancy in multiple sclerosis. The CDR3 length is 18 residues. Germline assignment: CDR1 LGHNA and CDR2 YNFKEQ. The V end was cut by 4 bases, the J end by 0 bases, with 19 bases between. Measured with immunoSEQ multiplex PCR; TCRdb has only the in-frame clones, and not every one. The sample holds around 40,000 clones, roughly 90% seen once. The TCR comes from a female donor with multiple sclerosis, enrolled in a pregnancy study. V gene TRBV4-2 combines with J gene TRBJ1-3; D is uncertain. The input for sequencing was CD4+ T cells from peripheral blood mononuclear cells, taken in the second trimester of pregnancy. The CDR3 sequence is CASSPGLSRKSSGNTIYF. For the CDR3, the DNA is TGTGCCAGCAGCCCCGGACTGTCAAGAAAGAGCTCTGGAAACACCATATATTTT.